The 4 T cell receptor beta chains given below trace back to one sample, sequenced in a study of regulatory T cells in long-lasting Graves disease. Documented time point: newly diagnosed GD, antithyroid drugs for less than 3 months. RNA extracted from PBMCs served as the sequencing template. CDR3 regions were amplified by Arm-PCR using iRepertoire HTBI primers to build TCR beta libraries. TCRdb re-analysed the multiplex PCR reads in MiXCR, keeping a single row per CDR3 protein. This table holds 400,000 to 450,000 distinct CDR3 sequences, about 15% found once. These data were also filed under a second study, of T cells in Graves' hyperthyroidism and ophthalmopathy.

The source was peripheral blood mononuclear cells (PBMCs), collected at new diagnosis, from a patient treated with antithyroid drugs. These receptors were collected from a woman between 25 and 40 years old with Graves disease.

The chain employs TRBV19 and TRBJ2-3, with 13 bases matching TRBD2. Germline assignment: CDR1 LNHDA and CDR2 SQIVND (reference sequence). The CDR3 has 19 residues. The trim removed 2 bases at V and 11 bases at J, leaving 19 bases unmatched. CDR3 nucleotide sequence: TGTGCCAGTAGTATACAAGGCCGACTCGGACTAGCGGGAGACGTTAAGCAGTATTTT. Amino acids: CASSIQGRLGLAGDVKQYF.

This clonotype was seen a few times. The chain carries TRBV2 and TRBJ2-1, with 8 bases fitting TRBD2. V dropped 1 base and J dropped 2; count of bases not matched to a gene: 1. Per the germline V gene, CDR1 is SNHLY and CDR2 is FYNNEI. This CDR3 has 15 residues. The CDR3 DNA follows: TGTGCCAGCAGTGAAGAGACTAGCGCCTACAATGAGCAGTTCTTC. It translates to CASSEETSAYNEQFF.

This clonotype was picked up a small number of times. One base away lies a much larger clone, so this may be a sequencing read error. This CDR3 is CASSPEYYNEQFF. In DNA form, the CDR3 reads TGTGCCAGCAGCCCAGAGTATTACAATGAGCAGTTCTTC. The gene calls are TRBV11-2 and TRBJ2-1; D is ambiguous. The CDR3 spans 13 residues. V was cut by 5 bases and J by 4 bases, with 9 bases left in between. Germline values: CDR1 SGHAT, CDR2 FQNNGV. The entire variable domain, with the rest obtained from reference TRBV11-2 and TRBJ2-1, is as follows: EAGVAQSPRYKIIEKRQSVAFWCNPISGHATLYWYQQILGQGPKLLIQFQNNGVVDDSQLPKDRFSAERLKGVDSTLKIQPAKLEDSAVYLCASSPEYYNEQFFGPGTRLTVL.

The table lists this clonotype with a few counts. The chain has TRBV4-1 and TRBJ2-4; no clear D gene. V shed 4 bases and J shed 8 bases, with 9 bases lying between them. Germline V gene lookup returns CDR1 MGHRA and CDR2 YSYEKL. This CDR3 has 12 residues. CDR3 bases: TGCGCCAGCAGCCCCGAACGGGACATTCAGTACTTC. Its protein product is CASSPERDIQYF.